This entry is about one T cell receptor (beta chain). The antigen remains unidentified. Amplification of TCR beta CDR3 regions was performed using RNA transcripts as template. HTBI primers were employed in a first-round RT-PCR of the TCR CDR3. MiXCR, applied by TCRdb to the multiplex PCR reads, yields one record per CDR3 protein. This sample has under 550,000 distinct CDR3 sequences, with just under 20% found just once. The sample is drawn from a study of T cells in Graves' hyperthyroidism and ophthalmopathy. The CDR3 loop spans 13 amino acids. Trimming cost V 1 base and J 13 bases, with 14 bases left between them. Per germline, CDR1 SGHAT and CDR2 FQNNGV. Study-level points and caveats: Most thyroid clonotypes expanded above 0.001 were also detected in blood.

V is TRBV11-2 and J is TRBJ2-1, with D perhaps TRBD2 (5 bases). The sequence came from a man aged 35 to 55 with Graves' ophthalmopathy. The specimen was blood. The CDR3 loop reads CASSLVGSSGQFF. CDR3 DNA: TGTGCCAGCAGCTTAGTAGGGAGTTCGGGTCAGTTCTTC.